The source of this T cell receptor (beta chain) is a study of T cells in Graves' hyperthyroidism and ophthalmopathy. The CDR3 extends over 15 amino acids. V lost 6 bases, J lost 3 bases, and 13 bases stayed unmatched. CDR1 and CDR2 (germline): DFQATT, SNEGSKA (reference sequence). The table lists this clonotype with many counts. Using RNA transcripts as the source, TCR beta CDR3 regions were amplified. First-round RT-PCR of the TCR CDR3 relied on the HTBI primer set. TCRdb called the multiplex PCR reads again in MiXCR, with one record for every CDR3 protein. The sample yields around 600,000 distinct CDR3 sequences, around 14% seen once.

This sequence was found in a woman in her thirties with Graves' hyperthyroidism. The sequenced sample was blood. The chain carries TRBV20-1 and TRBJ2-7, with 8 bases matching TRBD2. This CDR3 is CSAADCLAGCYEQYF. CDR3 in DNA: TGCAGTGCAGCCGACTGCCTAGCGGGTTGCTACGAGCAGTACTTC.